This is a list of T cell receptor beta chains from one sample in a study of cytomegalovirus exposure and HLA in healthy donors. Only in-frame clones appear in the TCRdb table, and some are missing; sequencing was by immunoSEQ multiplex PCR. Of around 150,000 clones detected, over 70% appear once; the ten largest clones hold approximately 14%. Sequencing was performed on PBMCs. The receptors were gathered from a woman between 40 and 50 years old in good health and CMV-seronegative. CDR3s include the opening cysteine and the closing phenylalanine or tryptophan. Each record gives: J gene, V gene, clone size, D gene, CDR3 DNA, CDR3 protein. The D gene is left open where the match is weak. The listing skips clone size in some rows; elsewhere it reads once, few, many or a size class.

>TRBJ2-1|TRBV28|-|TRBD1
TGTGCCAGCACCCCGGACAGGGGGCGATACAATGAGCAGTTCTTC
CASTPDRGRYNEQFF
>TRBJ2-7|TRBV7-2|-|-
TGTGCCAGCAGCGTCGTCGCGGAGTCCTACGAGCAGTACTTC
CASSVVAESYEQYF
>TRBJ1-1|TRBV5-5|-|-
TGTGCCAGCAGCTTGGGGGGGGGACTTTTGAACACTGAAGCTTTCTTT
CASSLGGGLLNTEAFF
>TRBJ1-3|TRBV4-3|-|-
TGCGCCAGCAGCCAAGTTACAGCAGGAAACACCATATATTTT
CASSQVTAGNTIYF
>TRBJ2-7|TRBV7-9|-|-
TGTTCCAGCAGCCCGCCGGACAGGGAGGGCTACGAGCAGTACTTC
CSSSPPDREGYEQYF
>TRBJ2-7|TRBV30|-|TRBD1
TGTGCCTGGAGGGACAGGGGACGCTACGAGCAGTACTTC
CAWRDRGRYEQYF
>TRBJ2-7|TRBV2|-|TRBD2
TGTGCCAGCAGTGAAGCCTCCGGGAGGATCGCCTACGAGCAGTACTTC
CASSEASGRIAYEQYF
>TRBJ2-1|TRBV12-5|few|TRBD2
TGTGCTAGTGGTGCGACTAGCGGGATGCAGGGCGAGCAGTTCTTC
CASGATSGMQGEQFF
>TRBJ2-1|TRBV30|-|-
TGTGCCTGGGGGGATAGCGGCGCTGCCTACAATGAGCAGTTCTTC
CAWGDSGAAYNEQFF
>TRBJ1-3|TRBV11-3|-|-
TGTGCCAGCAGCTTAGGAGGGATCGACACCATATATTTT
CASSLGGIDTIYF
>TRBJ1-2|TRBV28|-|TRBD1
TGTGCCAGCAGTTTACCTCGGGACAGGGTGAGGTTTTTGGGCTACACCTTC
CASSLPRDRVRFLGYTF
>TRBJ2-2|TRBV18|-|-
TGTGCCAGCTCACCGGTTACAGAAGACACCGGGGAGCTGTTTTTT
CASSPVTEDTGELFF
>TRBJ1-2|TRBV2|few|TRBD1
TGTGCCAGCAGTGTTGGGGACAGGGGGAACTATGGCTACACCTTC
CASSVGDRGNYGYTF
>TRBJ1-2|TRBV11-2|-|-
TGTGCCAGCAGCTTATCCCACAGCTATGGCTACACCTTC
CASSLSHSYGYTF
>TRBJ1-6|TRBV6-5|once|-
TGTGCCAGCAGTTACCAGAACAGACAGCCGTCACCCCTCCACTTT
CASSYQNRQPSPLHF